This TCR beta chain was captured in a study of blood T cells in healthy people across ages (dated by TCRdb to between 2014 and 2016). The study in broad terms: Template switching captured roughly one uniquely barcoded TCR beta cDNA molecule per two T cells in model experiments. The donors were split into four age groups: young (average 16 years), middle-aged (39), aged (around 67) and long-lived (over 80). Age-related changes in TCR beta repertoire diversity were measured in the study by deep sequencing normalized with unique cDNA molecular identifiers. Donors of different ages were randomly distributed across sequencing lanes to avoid experimental bias. For two donors (one aged 18 to 29 and one aged 80 or older), the study analyzed two additional independent replicas of 1 million unique cDNA reads from the same blood draw.

Libraries were prepared through 5' RACE. Data came from an Illumina HiSeq 2500. A second about 7 to 12 cycle PCR used a sample-barcoded 5' primer and a J-beta primer mix. A unique molecular identifier was introduced onto each TCR beta cDNA molecule by a template-switch 5' adaptor carrying 12 random nucleotides. Each sample yielded at least 3 million CDR3-containing paired-end reads. First-strand cDNA was synthesized from all RNA with the Mint cDNA synthesis kit, primed by a TRBC-specific oligonucleotide. After uracil-DNA glycosylase treatment, a first 18-cycle PCR used universal primers M1SS and BC2_uni_R on all cDNA. The study's processing was this. Each sample was normalized by randomly selecting 1 million high-quality reads, each carrying a distinct molecular identifier. Instead of being binned into consensus sequences, reads that shared molecular identifiers were thrown out. CDR3 identification, clonotype clustering and error correction used MiTCR with a Q25 quality threshold and the strictest error-elimination algorithm. A nonparametric unseen species model using Euler transformation provided a lower-bound estimate of total TCR beta diversity. The public reads were run again by TCRdb, first through fastp at Q25 and then through MiXCR, and only productive beta chains were kept. Duplicate CDR3 protein sequences are folded into a single record with the most common DNA and genes. TCRdb, rather than the study authors, made the V and J calls. Within this sample are about 1.4 million distinct CDR3 sequences, with approximately 60% of them counted one time only. The ten largest clones take up 6.5% to 8% of the sample.

Summary of the overall study and its limitations: Bulk unsorted PBMC profiling prevented conclusive comparison of naive and antigen-experienced compartments. A strong correlation was found between observed TCR beta diversity and the percentage of naive T cells measured by flow cytometry. Donor CMV infection status was unknown, potentially confounding age-related changes in expanded clonotypes. Estimates of total diversity from one million sequenced T cells were regarded as lower bounds and underestimates. Compared with the aged group, the long-lived group had more naive CD4+ T cells, fewer expanded clones and increased TCR diversity, suggesting age selection. As age increased, observed TCR beta diversity per million T cells dropped in a roughly linear way, and a significant reduction was already evident by age 40.

A word on this clonotype: This clone's antigen is unknown. No base quality information exists; no much larger clone differs at one position.

Donors were under 40 systemically healthy Caucasian individuals from Russia aged about 6 to 100 years. Each donor gave approximately 9.3 milliliters of peripheral blood, collected into EDTA-treated Vacutainer tubes. Ficoll-Paque density-gradient centrifugation was used to isolate PBMCs, with at least 6.5 million per sample. Trizol reagent was used to extract total RNA from PBMCs, with at least 6 micrograms per sample. For every donor, an aliquot of PBMCs went through flow cytometry to measure the percentages of naive CD45RAhigh/CD27high T cells. Reading from cysteine to phenylalanine, the CDR3 counts 15 amino acids. The only DNA kept is the CDR3, 45 bases in frame from the first base. Cut back by 5 bases and 5 bases, the V and J ends lie 21 bases apart. The germline V gene (reference sequence) gives CDR1 as DFQATT and CDR2 as SNEGSKA.

The rearrangement joined TRBV20-1 to TRBJ1-2; tentative D gene TRBD1, with 5 bases matching. This receptor was obtained from a young man in good health. The sequenced material came from blood. The DNA sequence reads TGCAGTGCTGGACATGGCCGGATAAAAGCGTATGGCTACACCTTC. Its protein reads: CSAGHGRIKAYGYTF.